Described below is a single T cell receptor (beta chain) sequence and its context. Its antigen is unknown. The data derive from a study of cytomegalovirus exposure and HLA in healthy donors. V was pared by 0 bases and J by 3 bases, with 11 bases between. CDR1 is MNHNY and CDR2 is SVGAGI in the germline V gene (reference sequence). CDR3 length: 16 residues. Study-wide findings and caveats: An analysis that came later showed most CMV-associated TCR beta chains appearing HLA-restricted.

Both 60 Vbeta primers and 13 Jbeta primers went into the PCR. Sequencing used immunoSEQ multiplex PCR; TCRdb keeps in-frame clones, though not all of them. The sample lists 100,000 to 150,000 clones, 80% seen once, with 3% to 4% in the top ten. This receptor was identified in a woman in her 40s in good health and CMV-seronegative. The sequenced material came from PBMCs. The chain couples TRBV6-6 to TRBJ1-4; D gene unclear. The CDR3 is CASSYSRGGSNEKLFF. The CDR3 DNA follows: TGTGCCAGCAGTTACTCGAGAGGAGGATCTAATGAAAAACTGTTTTTT.